Sequencing of this T cell receptor beta chain was carried out in a study of T cell changes during pregnancy in multiple sclerosis. Profiled with immunoSEQ multiplex PCR; TCRdb holds only in-frame clones, not every one. This table holds 55,000 to 75,000 clones, 90% to 95% found once. Trimming stripped 2 bases from V and 10 bases from J, with 15 bases between. CDR3 size: 15 residues. This sequence was found in a female donor in good health, enrolled as a control in a pregnancy study. The material was peripheral blood, obtained after pregnancy. The chain joins TRBV23-1 to TRBJ1-6; possibly TRBD1 for D (5 bases). TRBV23-1 is an ORF for which the function is uncertain. CDR3 in DNA: TGCGCCAGCAGTCAAGGCGGGGGTGCATGCTCACCCCTCCACTTT. It specifies CASSQGGGACSPLHF.